One and the same sample provided the 12 T cell receptor beta chains below, sequenced in a study of glioma-infiltrating T cells. Using RNA template, CDR3s of TCR alpha and beta were amplified with iRepertoire arm-PCR. TCRdb re-called the multiplex PCR reads through MiXCR, storing one row per CDR3 protein. The top ten clones hold roughly 5.2% of a sample with around 170,000 distinct CDR3 sequences, more than 35% of them seen once. Material: glioma tissue, nonneoplastic brain tissue, or PBMCs (not recorded which). These TCRs come from a human donor with low-grade glioma or glioblastoma, undergoing nonglioma brain surgery, or in good health (not recorded which).

The CDR3 region has the DNA TGTGCCAGCAGCTTCTACATGCGGTACGAGCAGTACTTC. This sequence encodes CASSFYMRYEQYF. The V call is TRBV7-2, the J call TRBJ2-7; D is undetermined. Germline V gives CDR1 SGHTA, CDR2 FQGNSA. V was pared by 3 bases and J by 4 bases, with 10 bases between. This CDR3 has 13 amino acids.

This clonotype appeared a single time. V is TRBV12-3 or TRBV12-4 and J is TRBJ2-5, with a possible D match to TRBD1 (7 bases). This CDR3 spans 14 amino acids. Trimming removed 10 bases at V and 3 bases at J, with 18 bases between. The CDR3 region is CATAPGRGEETQYF. CDR3 DNA sequence: TGTGCCACCGCCCCAGGCAGGGGGGAAGAGACCCAGTACTTC.

This clonotype has a count of ten or more. The chain recombines TRBV6-6 with TRBJ1-1; tentatively, D is TRBD1 (5 bases). Trimming removed 0 bases from V and 5 bases from J, with 16 bases in between. The CDR3 sequence is 16 residues long. Germline assignment: CDR1 MNHNY and CDR2 SVGAGI (reference sequence). In DNA form, the CDR3 reads TGTGCCAGCAGTTACTCCCTTCGTCCCGGGGGGACTGAAGCTTTCTTT. It encodes CASSYSLRPGGTEAFF.

Worth noting for this clonotype: A much larger clone differs by one base, so this may be a read error. This chain links TRBV7-2 with TRBJ2-5, with a tentative D call TRBD2 (6 bases). Germline-derived CDR1 and CDR2 are SGHTA and FQGNSA. V gave up 1 base and J gave up 8 bases, with 11 bases separating them. There are 13 residues in the CDR3. This CDR3 reads CASSLVWRDTQYF. In DNA, the CDR3 is TGTGCCAGCAGCTTAGTCTGGCGGGATACCCAGTACTTC.

The rearrangement joins TRBV19 to TRBJ1-5; D unresolved. Trimming stripped 2 bases from V and 5 bases from J, with 16 bases between. The CDR3 covers 16 residues. From germline, CDR1 is LNHDA and CDR2 SQIVND (reference sequence). Here the CDR3 reads CASSITGNTPDQPQHF. DNA for the CDR3: TGTGCCAGTAGTATAACCGGGAACACTCCTGATCAGCCCCAGCATTTT.

V gene TRBV28 combines with J gene TRBJ2-5; 11 bases match TRBD2. The V segment lost 3 bases and the J segment 4 bases; nucleotides outside the gene matches: 16. The CDR3 runs to 19 residues. The germline V gene encodes CDR1 MDHEN and CDR2 SYDVKM. The CDR3 coding sequence is TGTGCCAGCAGTTTGAAAAGGCCCTATAGCGGGAGGGCCCGAGAGACCCAGTACTTC. Protein sequence: CASSLKRPYSGRARETQYF.

The J gene is TRBJ1-2, the V gene TRBV20-1; 9 positions match TRBD1. There are 13 residues in the CDR3. After removal of 6 bases from V and 7 bases from J, the junction contained 9 bases not matched to a gene. Per germline, CDR1 DFQATT and CDR2 SNEGSKA (reference sequence). CDR3 sequence reads: CSASRLTGGGYTF. CDR3 nucleotide sequence: TGCAGTGCCAGCAGACTGACAGGGGGTGGCTACACCTTC.

The chain carries TRBV3-1 and TRBJ2-1; a weak D match, TRBD2 (6 bases). The V gene's germline CDR1 is LGHDT and CDR2 YNNKEL (reference sequence). The length of the CDR3 is 15 residues. Trimming stripped 4 bases from V and 5 bases from J, with 15 bases between. CDR3 in amino acids: CASSPPGDRHNEQFF. In DNA form, the CDR3 reads TGTGCCAGCAGCCCTCCGGGGGATAGGCACAATGAGCAGTTCTTC.

This clonotype was recorded many times. The CDR3: CATSRVTVKETQYF. CDR3 nucleotide sequence: TGTGCCACCAGCAGAGTGACTGTAAAAGAGACCCAGTACTTC. The J gene is TRBJ2-5, the V gene TRBV15; unclear D gene. Trimming shortened V by 1 base and J by 3 bases, and 9 bases separated the two germline ends. The CDR3 spans 14 residues. Germline loops: CDR1 LNHNV, CDR2 YYDKDF (reference sequence).

The gene calls are TRBV20-1 and TRBJ2-3, with D perhaps TRBD2 (6 bases). The V end was cut by 1 base, the J end by 2 bases, with 13 bases between. Germline CDR1 and CDR2: DFQATT and SNEGSKA (reference sequence). This CDR3 contains 15 residues. CDR3 in amino acids: CSARGVGGSTDTQYF. CDR3 coding DNA: TGCAGTGCTAGAGGGGTGGGGGGATCCACAGATACGCAGTATTTT.

This clonotype was seen repeatedly, ten times or more. The chain combines TRBV28 with TRBJ2-1; possibly TRBD2 for D (5 bases). The CDR3 is 15 amino acids. Germline V gene data show CDR1 as MDHEN and CDR2 as SYDVKM. Trimming left V 6 bases short and J 6 bases short, with 18 bases between. The CDR3, as DNA: TGTGCCAGCAGCCCCACCGACTACCCCGGCAATGAGCAGTTCTTC. Its protein is CASSPTDYPGNEQFF.

Concerning this clonotype: This may be a read error: a much more frequent sequence differs by one nucleotide. The chain recombines TRBV27 with TRBJ1-5, with D possibly being TRBD1 (6 bases). The CDR3 loop spans 12 amino acids. Germline V lookup: CDR1 MNHEY, CDR2 SMNVEV (reference sequence). DNA of the CDR3: TGTGCCAGCTCCCCAAGGTGGGGGCCCGAGCATTTT. Translation: CASSPRWGPEHF.